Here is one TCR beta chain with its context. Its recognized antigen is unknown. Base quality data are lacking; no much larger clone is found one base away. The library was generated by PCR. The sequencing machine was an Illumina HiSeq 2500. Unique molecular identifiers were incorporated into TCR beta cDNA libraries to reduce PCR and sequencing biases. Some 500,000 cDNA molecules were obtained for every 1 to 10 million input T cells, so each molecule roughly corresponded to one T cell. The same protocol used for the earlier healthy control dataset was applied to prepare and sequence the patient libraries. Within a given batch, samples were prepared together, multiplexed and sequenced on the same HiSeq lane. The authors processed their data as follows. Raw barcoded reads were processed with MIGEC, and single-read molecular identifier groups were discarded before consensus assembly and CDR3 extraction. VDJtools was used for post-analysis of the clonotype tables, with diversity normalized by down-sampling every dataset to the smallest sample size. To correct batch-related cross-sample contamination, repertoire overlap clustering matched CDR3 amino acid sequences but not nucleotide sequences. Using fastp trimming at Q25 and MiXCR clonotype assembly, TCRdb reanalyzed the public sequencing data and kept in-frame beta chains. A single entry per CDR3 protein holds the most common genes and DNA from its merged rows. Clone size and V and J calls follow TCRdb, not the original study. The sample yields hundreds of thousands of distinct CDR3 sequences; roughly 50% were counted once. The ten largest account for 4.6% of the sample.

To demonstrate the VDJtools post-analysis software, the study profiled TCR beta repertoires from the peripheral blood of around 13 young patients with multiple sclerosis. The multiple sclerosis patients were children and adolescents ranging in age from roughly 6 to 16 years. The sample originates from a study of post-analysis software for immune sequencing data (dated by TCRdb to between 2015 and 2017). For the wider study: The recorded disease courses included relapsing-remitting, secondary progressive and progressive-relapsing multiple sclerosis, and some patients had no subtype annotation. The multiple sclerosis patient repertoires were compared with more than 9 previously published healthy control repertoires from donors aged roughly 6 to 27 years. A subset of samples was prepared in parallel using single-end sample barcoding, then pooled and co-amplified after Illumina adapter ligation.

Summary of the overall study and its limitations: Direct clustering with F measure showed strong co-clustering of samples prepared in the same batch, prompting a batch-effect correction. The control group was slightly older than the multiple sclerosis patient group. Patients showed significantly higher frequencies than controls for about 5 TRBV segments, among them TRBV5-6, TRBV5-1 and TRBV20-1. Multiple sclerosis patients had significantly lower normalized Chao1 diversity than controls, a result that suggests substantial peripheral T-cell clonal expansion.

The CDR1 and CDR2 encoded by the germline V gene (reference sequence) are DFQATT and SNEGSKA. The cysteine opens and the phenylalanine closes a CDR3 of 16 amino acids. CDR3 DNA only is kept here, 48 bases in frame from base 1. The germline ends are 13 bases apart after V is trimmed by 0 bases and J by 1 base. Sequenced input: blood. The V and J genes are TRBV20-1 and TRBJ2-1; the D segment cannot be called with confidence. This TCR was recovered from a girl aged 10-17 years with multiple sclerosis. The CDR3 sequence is CSARDPGPRSYNEQFF. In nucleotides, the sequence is TGCAGTGCTAGAGACCCAGGACCTCGGTCCTACAATGAGCAGTTCTTC.